This T cell receptor beta chain was identified in a study of T-cell reconstitution after alpha-beta-depleted transplantation in children. Study-level results: Two months or so post-transplant, alpha-beta T cells reportedly derived from several hundred expanded graft clones. From surviving recipient T cells and thymic progenitors came the high day-60 TCRbeta diversity observed in some patients. Newly produced T cells mostly accounted for T-cell counts and diversity one year post-transplant.

J gave up 4 bases and V 5 bases, and 1 base lay outside the gene matches. The CDR3 runs 14 residues. A note on this clonotype: Its antigen is not identified.

Unique molecular identifiers were used in preparing the TCRbeta library. Using its own MiXCR run on the PCR reads, TCRdb lists one record per CDR3 protein. The profile shows tens of thousands of distinct CDR3 sequences, roughly 18% of them singletons. The chain recombines TRBV12-3 or TRBV12-4 with TRBJ2-1; 11 bases align to TRBD2. Here the sequenced sample was PBMCs, mostly from graft donor cells, taken 360 days after TCRalphabeta/CD19-depleted stem cell transplant. The sequence derives from a male patient aged 2 to 10 who had a stem cell transplant for acute lymphoblastic leukemia, so the T cells may come from the graft donor. The CDR3 nucleotides read TGTGCCAGCAGTGGGACTAGCGGATACAATGAGCAGTTCTTC. Translated, it gives CASSGTSGYNEQFF.